This TCR beta chain was sequenced during a study of cytomegalovirus exposure and HLA in healthy donors (dated 2017 in TCRdb). Looking at the study overall: In an earlier analysis of fewer than 750 of the donors, around 300 Gb of sequence data and 95 million to 130 million unique TCR beta sequences from roughly 190 million T cells were reported. The study used immunosequencing to profile the T cell repertoires of hundreds of subjects and linked those repertoires to cytomegalovirus serostatus. Donor age, sex, ethnicity and CMV serostatus were collected together with the repertoire data. Along with the roughly 670-subject first cohort, a separate validation cohort of more than 90 different subjects was used. Typing coverage varied by locus: roughly 620-640 donors for A, B, C, DRB1 and DQB1; roughly 560 for DQA1; approximately 610 for DPA1; 400 to 480 for DPB1. An earlier analysis of 587 of the donors used high-throughput TCR beta sequencing to judge whether each TCR beta V gene segment behaved as functional or pseudogenic. In the later analysis, no new phenotypic data were used to find candidate immune exposures; instead, reliance was placed on TCR beta sequences and their occurrence across donors. The aim of the study was to test whether cataloging public T cell receptors could identify signatures of past pathogen exposure. HLA typing included class I and class II loci at four-digit resolution. All discovery cohort repertoires had been generated using a single sequencing platform. Of the 398 genotyped donors, 75% to 85% were placed in the genetic ancestry cluster associated with self-reported Caucasian donors. A handful of DR-DQ haplotypes were handled as single units for association and clustering because linkage in the cohort was strong. Around 330 gigabases of sequencing data and approximately 92 million unique TCR sequences made up an early release that covered approximately 620 HLA-typed donors. In a later analysis, previously published TCR beta repertoires from roughly 710 donors were re-analyzed and high-resolution HLA genotyping was added so that TCR occurrence patterns could be studied. A later genetic analysis took genome-wide SNP genotypes for about three fifths of the 666 donors and used that subset as a discovery cohort. On average, roughly 250,000 unique TCR beta nucleotide sequences were sequenced per donor among several hundred genotyped donors of the cohort, with 15% to 20% of those sequences being non-productive. To predict cytomegalovirus infection status, the study combined high-throughput TCR immunosequencing, statistical association of individual TCRs with disease status, and machine learning.

This clone has just a few counts. There is no known antigen for this receptor. It has no much larger one-base neighbor in the sample; base qualities were not kept. The cohort consisted of approximately 690 healthy bone marrow donors. At the time of sampling, every cohort member was nominally healthy, though immune exposures that went unrecorded were likely present. The donor was CMV seropositive and belonged to the group of 250 to 350 seropositive cohort members. Every donor gave a peripheral blood sample, and the peripheral blood mononuclear cells from that sample were used for TCR beta sequencing. Genomic DNA extraction from the blood cell samples was performed with the Qiagen DNeasy Blood Extraction Kit. Based on the germline V gene (reference sequence), the CDR1 and CDR2 sequences are MNHNY and SVGAGI. Germline trimming: 8 bases from V, 6 bases from J; junction bases outside gene matches: 8. Counted from cysteine to phenylalanine, this CDR3 has 14 amino acids. Just CDR3 DNA is preserved here, 42 bases in frame from base 1.

What the study reported, not specific to this receptor: A later analysis found that HLA-associated TCR beta chains were more clonally expanded and had lower generation probabilities than equally common non-associated chains. Assigning TCR associations to individual alleles was difficult when HLA alleles, especially DR and DQ, strongly co-occurred. In an earlier analysis of fewer than 750 of the donors, most TCR beta V segments were observed in productive rearrangements about 87% or about 30% of the time, broadly matching IMGT annotations. A further reported finding was that TCR beta sequences accurately predicted the HLA-A and HLA-B alleles for most subjects in the first cohort. According to a later genetic analysis, donors in an Asian-associated ancestry cluster had fewer N-insertions in productive TCRs than the approximately 670-donor mean. Some IMGT-functional V segments, including TRBV6-2 and TRBV6-3, could not be told apart with the 87-base-pair reads, so those segments were excluded. In vitro tests confirmed that a few of the cytomegalovirus-associated TCR beta chains recognize cytomegalovirus antigens. In a later analysis, 16,951 TCR beta sequences were associated with specific HLA alleles at a false discovery rate of 0.05. In a later analysis, several top co-occurrence clusters were reported to appear linked to parvovirus B19, influenza, CMV and Epstein-Barr virus. A cluster of highly shared sequence variants was judged likely to be a technical artifact of the sequencing pipeline. In a later analysis, TCR association rates were found to vary across HLA loci, with the most associated TCRs seen for DRB1 alleles and the fewest for HLA-C alleles. Only TCR beta chains were sequenced in this cohort, and the absence of alpha or paired-chain data limited detectable features. Linkage disequilibrium might explain the correlated functional status among segregating V segments, but an unknown experimental factor could not be ruled out. Because HLA typing was missing for some donors at each locus, association tests included only the typed subset. According to the authors, the approach could potentially be generalized to other disease states and immunological phenotypes. Across donors, most TCR sequences were observed very rarely, whereas some public TCRs were present in many individuals. Because counts were too low, approximately 18 rarely observed V segments, including chromosome 9 orphons, were excluded from the earlier analysis of 587 of the donors. The classifier was reported to diagnose cytomegalovirus status with high specificity and sensitivity in both the original and validation cohorts. According to a later analysis, most CMV-associated TCR beta chains appeared to be HLA-restricted, and the HLA associations seemed to be driven largely by CMV exposure. In the study, around 150 TCR beta chains were listed as associated with cytomegalovirus. For the cohort, immune exposure information was limited to CMV serostatus. A later genetic analysis associated a missense DCLRE1C variant with V-gene and J-gene trimming of TCR beta chains, and an independent cohort replicated the association. The presence/absence analyses assumed that sequencing depth was roughly uniform across donors, and that assumption may not be true.

Libraries were prepared through the immunoSEQ multiplex PCR assay. A mixture of 60 forward primers for TCR Vbeta segments and 13 reverse primers for TCR Jbeta segments was used in the multiplex PCR. A multiplex PCR assay on genomic DNA amplified the CDR3 region of rearranged TCR beta genes. On the Illumina HiSeq System, the amplified TCR beta libraries were sequenced as 87-base-pair reads. The source study handled its data this way. A later analysis counted about 80 million unique TCR beta chains across the 500 to 850 repertoires, and approximately 11 million of these chains were shared by at least two donors. A nearest-neighbor algorithm error-corrected the raw reads and collapsed the reads into unique sequences, merging closely related sequences to remove PCR and sequencing errors. V, D and J gene segments were assigned by aligning CDR3 sequences to IMGT reference sequences. For a sequence to be retained, at least a six-nucleotide match to both a V gene segment and a J gene segment was required. A rearrangement was called productive if the CDR3 had no stop codons and remained in frame with V and J, and every other rearrangement was called non-productive. Following IMGT convention, CDR3 was defined as the stretch from the second conserved V-encoded cysteine up to the conserved J-encoded phenylalanine. In an earlier analysis of 550 to 650 of the donors, sequences lacking an unambiguous match to a single V gene segment were excluded. An earlier analysis of a few hundred of the donors called V segments functional above 56.7% productive rearrangements and segregating when the between-donor standard deviation exceeded 5%. A statistical classification framework was built to diagnose cytomegalovirus status from the catalog of TCR beta chain sequences. A later analysis assigned V and J genes by comparing TCR nucleotide sequences with IMGT/GENE-DB human TR gene sequences. In a later analysis, CDR3 sequences and most-parsimonious VDJ recombination scenarios were assigned using the TCRdist pipeline. In a later analysis, each TCR beta chain was defined by its CDR3 amino acid sequence together with its V-gene family, and reads without a unique V-gene family were excluded. A later analysis removed several hundred highly shared, low-generation-probability nucleotide sequences to deal with suspected cross-contamination and a sequencing artifact. A later analysis calculated a clonal expansion index for each public chain from normalized within-repertoire ranks of inferred template counts. In a later analysis, generation probabilities were computed using a VDJ recombination model fitted to out-of-frame rearrangements, and the results were checked against IGoR. A later analysis scored TCR-TCR, TCR-HLA and TCR-CMV co-occurrence with hypergeometric tests, applying a repertoire-size bias correction to TCR pairs. A later analysis estimated false discovery rates by permuting HLA or CMV assignments 20 times. In a later analysis, co-occurring TCRs were grouped using DBSCAN, and TCRdist sequence similarity was added for clustering within HLA-allele-positive subsets. For co-occurrence clustering, repertoires with fewer than 30,000 or more than 120,000 public chains were excluded, along with roughly 5 repertoires with anomalous nucleotide sharing. Imported from immuneACCESS, the table was reduced by TCRdb to in-frame sequences with V and J called. These copies leave out some clones; in studies compared against another copy, an unresolved V gene accounts for under half, and the cause of the remainder is not known. From that table come the V and J calls and clone size; the DNA was used to work out D and trimming. The sample table shows tens of thousands of clones, and 75% to 90% are seen once. Approximately 31% of the sample goes to the ten largest clones.

The sequencing sample was made of PBMCs. The sequence links TRBV6-6 to TRBJ1-4; a stretch of 8 junction bases matches TRBD1. The clonotype comes from a man aged 50 or older in good health and CMV-seropositive. DNA sequence: TGTGCCAGCTTCTCCTCAGGGGGCGATGAAAAACTGTTTTTT. Its amino acids are CASFSSGGDEKLFF.